This T cell receptor beta chain was captured in a study of T-cell memory formation after mild COVID-19. Study context: The TCR clusters were mostly specific to one donor.

Trimming pared 2 bases from V and 5 bases from J, leaving 15 bases between. There are 15 residues in the CDR3. Study outcomes and limitations: CD4+ clones that contracted lay mainly in CM and EM; CD8+ ones lay in EMRA. Clones that contracted from day 15 to 85 were balanced CD4/CD8, while later expanders leaned CD4+.

For this clonotype: Antigen unknown.

One entry per CDR3 protein results from TCRdb running MiXCR on the 5' RACE reads. Of about 560,000 distinct CDR3 sequences listed, about a fifth were seen once; the top ten hold roughly 8.3%. The rearrangement joins TRBV12-3 or TRBV12-4 to TRBJ1-2; maybe TRBD1 (5 bases). Source material: PBMCs or a T cell subset sorted from them (not recorded which). This sequence was found in an adult woman who had mild COVID-19 (a few samples of this study predate the infection). Cell type and time point are not known. CDR3 sequence: CASSLTRGATYGYTF. The CDR3 nucleotides are TGTGCCAGCAGTTTAACCCGAGGGGCAACTTATGGCTACACCTTC.